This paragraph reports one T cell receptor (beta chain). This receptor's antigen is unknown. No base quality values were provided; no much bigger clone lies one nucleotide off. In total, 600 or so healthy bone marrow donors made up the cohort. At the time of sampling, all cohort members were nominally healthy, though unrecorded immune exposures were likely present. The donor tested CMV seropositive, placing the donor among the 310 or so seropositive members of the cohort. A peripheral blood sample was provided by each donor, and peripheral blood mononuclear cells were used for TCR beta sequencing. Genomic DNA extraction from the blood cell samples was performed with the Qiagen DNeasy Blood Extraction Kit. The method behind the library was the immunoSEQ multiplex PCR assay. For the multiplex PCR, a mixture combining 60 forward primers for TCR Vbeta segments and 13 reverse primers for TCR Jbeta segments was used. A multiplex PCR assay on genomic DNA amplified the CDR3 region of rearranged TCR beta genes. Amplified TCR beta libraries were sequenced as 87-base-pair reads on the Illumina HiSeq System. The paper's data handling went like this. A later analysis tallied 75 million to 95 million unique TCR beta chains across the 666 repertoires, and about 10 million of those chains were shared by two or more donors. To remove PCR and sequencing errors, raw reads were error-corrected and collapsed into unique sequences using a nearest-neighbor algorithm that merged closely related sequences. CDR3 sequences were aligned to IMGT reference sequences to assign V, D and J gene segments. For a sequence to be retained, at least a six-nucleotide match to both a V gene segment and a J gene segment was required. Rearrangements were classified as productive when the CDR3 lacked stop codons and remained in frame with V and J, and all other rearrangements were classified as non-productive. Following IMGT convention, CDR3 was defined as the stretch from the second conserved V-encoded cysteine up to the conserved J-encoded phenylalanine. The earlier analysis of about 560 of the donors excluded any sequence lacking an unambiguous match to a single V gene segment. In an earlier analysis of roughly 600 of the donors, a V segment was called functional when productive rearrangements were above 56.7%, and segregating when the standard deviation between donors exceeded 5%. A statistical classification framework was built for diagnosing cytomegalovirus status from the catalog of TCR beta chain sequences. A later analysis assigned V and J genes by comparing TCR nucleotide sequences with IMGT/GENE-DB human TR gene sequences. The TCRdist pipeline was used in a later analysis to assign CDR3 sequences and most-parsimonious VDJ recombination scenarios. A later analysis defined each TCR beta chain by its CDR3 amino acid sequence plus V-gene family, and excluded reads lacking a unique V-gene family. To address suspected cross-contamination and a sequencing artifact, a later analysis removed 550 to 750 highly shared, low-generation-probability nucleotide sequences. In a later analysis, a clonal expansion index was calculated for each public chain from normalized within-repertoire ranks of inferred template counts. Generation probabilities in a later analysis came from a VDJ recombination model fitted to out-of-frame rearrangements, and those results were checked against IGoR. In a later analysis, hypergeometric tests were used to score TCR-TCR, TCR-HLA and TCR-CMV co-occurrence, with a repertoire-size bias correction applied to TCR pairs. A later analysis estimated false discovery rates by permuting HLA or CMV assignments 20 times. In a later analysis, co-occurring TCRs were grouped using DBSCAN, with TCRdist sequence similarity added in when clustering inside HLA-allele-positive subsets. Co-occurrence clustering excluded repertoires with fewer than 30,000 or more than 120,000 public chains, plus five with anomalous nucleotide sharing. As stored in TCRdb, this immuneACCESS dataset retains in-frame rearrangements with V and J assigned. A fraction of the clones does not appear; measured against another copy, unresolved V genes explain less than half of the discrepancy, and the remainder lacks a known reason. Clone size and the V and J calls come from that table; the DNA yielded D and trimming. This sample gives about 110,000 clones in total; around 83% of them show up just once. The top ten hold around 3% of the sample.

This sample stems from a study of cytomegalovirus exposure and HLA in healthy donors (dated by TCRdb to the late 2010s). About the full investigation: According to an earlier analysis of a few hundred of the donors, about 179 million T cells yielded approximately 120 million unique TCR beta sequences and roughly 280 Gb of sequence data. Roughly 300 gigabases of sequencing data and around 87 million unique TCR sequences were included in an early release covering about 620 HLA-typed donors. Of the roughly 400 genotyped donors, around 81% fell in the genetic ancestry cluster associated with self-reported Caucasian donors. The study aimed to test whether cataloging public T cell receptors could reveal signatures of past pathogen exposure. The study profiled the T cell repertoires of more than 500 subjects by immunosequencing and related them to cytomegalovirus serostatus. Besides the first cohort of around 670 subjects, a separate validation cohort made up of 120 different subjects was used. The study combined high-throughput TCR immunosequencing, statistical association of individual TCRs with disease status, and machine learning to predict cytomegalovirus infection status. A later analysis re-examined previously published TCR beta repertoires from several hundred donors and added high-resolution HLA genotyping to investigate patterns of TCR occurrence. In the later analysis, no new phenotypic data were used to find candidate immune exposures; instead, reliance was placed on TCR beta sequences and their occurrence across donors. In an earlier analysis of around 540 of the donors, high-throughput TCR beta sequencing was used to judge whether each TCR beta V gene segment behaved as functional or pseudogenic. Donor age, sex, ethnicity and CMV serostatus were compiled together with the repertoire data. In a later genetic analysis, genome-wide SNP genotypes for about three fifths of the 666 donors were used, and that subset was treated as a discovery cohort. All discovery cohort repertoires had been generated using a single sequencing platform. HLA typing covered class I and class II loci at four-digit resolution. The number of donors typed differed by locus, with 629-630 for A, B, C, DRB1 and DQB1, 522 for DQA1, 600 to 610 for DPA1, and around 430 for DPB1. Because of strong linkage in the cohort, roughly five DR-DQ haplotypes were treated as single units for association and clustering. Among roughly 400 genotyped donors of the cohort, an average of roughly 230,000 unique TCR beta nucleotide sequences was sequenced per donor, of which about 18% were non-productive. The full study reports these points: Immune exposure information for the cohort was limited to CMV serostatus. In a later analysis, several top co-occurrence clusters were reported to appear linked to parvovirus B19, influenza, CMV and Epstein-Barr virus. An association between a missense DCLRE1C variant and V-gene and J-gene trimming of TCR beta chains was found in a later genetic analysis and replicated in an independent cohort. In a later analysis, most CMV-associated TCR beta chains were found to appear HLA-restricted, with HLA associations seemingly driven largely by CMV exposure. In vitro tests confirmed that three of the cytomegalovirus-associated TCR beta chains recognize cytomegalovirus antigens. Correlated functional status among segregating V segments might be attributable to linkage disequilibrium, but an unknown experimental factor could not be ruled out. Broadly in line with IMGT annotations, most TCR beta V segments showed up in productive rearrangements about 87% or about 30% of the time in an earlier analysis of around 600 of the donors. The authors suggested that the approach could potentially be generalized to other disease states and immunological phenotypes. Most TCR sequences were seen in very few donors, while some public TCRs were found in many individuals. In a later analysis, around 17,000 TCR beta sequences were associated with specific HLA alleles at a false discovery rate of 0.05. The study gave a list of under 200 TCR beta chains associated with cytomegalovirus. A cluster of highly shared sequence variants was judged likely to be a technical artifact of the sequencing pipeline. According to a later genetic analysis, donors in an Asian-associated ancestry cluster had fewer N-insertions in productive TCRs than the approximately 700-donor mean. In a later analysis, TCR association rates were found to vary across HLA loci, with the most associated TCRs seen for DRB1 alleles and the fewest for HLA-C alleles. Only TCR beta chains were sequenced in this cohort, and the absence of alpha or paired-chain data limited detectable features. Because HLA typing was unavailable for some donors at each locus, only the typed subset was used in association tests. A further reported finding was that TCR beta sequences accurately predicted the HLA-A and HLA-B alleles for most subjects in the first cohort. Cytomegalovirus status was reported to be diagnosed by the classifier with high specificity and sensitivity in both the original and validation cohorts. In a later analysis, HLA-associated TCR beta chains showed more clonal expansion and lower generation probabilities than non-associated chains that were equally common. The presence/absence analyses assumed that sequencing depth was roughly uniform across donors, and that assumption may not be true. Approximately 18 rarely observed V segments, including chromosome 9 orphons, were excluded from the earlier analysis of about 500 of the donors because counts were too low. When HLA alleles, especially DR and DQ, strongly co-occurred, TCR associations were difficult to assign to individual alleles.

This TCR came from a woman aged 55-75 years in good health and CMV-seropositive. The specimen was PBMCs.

The CDR3 reads CAWSVLSGGYYGYTF. The DNA sequence is given as TGTGCCTGGAGTGTACTTTCAGGGGGCTACTATGGCTACACCTTC. The chain links TRBV30 with TRBJ1-2, with TRBD1 matching 8 junction bases. The CDR1 and CDR2 encoded by the germline V gene (reference sequence) are GTSNPN and SVGIG. The CDR3 runs 15 residues from the cysteine to the phenylalanine. Only CDR3 DNA remains: 45 bases, in frame from the first base. From V the trimming removes 0 bases and from J it removes 3 bases, while the gene matches leave 6 bases of the junction unaccounted for.